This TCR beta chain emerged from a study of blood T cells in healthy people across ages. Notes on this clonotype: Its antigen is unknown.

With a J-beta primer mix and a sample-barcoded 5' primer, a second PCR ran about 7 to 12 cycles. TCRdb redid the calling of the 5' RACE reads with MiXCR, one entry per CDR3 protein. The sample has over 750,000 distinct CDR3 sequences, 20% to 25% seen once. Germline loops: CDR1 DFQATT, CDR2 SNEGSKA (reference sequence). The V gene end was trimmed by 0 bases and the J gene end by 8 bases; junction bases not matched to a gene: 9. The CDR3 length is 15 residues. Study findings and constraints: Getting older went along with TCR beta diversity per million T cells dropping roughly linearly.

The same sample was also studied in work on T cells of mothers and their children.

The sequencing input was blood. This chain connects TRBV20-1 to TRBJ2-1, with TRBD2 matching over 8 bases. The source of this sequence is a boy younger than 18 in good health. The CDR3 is CSARDFRGGPYEQFF. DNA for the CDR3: TGCAGTGCTAGAGATTTTCGGGGGGGCCCCTATGAGCAGTTCTTC.